The TCR beta chain described here comes from a study of cytomegalovirus exposure and HLA in healthy donors. Study conclusions and caveats: In a later analysis, specific HLA alleles were associated with under 20,000 TCR beta sequences at a 0.05 false discovery rate.

On this clone: Its specificity is unknown.

This CDR3 comprises 18 residues. The trim removed 5 bases at V and 0 bases at J, leaving 14 bases unmatched. CDR1 and CDR2 (germline): MDHEN, SYDVKM. 60 Vbeta and 13 Jbeta primers were used in PCR. The data were produced by immunoSEQ multiplex PCR, yet TCRdb's version contains in-frame clones alone and is incomplete. The data show 100,000 to 150,000 clones, more than 75% seen once. The V gene is TRBV28, the J gene TRBJ1-1; 8 bases are a match to TRBD1. The source material was PBMCs. This sequence was found in a woman aged 25 to 39 in good health and CMV-seronegative. The CDR3 spells CASSTTLDREGLNTEAFF. The CDR3 DNA is TGTGCCAGCAGTACTACACTGGACAGGGAGGGCCTGAACACTGAAGCTTTCTTT.